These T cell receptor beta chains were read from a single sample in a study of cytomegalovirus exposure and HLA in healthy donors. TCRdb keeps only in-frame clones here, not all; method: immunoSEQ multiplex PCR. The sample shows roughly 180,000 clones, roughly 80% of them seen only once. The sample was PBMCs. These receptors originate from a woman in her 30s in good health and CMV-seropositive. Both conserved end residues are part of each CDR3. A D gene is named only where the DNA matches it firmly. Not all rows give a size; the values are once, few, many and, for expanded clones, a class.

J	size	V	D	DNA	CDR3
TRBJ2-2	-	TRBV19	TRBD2	TGTGCCAGTATGGGCCCCCTAGCGGGAAAGGAGCTGTTTTTT	CASMGPLAGKELFF
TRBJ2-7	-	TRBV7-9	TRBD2	TGTGCCAGCAGCTTAAGGGGTGGGGGGGAATACGAGCAGTACTTC	CASSLRGGGEYEQYF
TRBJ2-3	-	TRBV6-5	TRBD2	TGTGCCAGCAGTTACCACATGACTAGCGGGACAGATACGCAGTATTTT	CASSYHMTSGTDTQYF
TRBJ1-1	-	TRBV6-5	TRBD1	TGTGCCAGCAGCAGACAGGGTCTGGCTTTCTTT	CASSRQGLAFF
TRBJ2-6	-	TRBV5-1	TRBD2	TGCGCCAGCAGCTTGGACGGACTAGCGGGAGGTTCTGGGGCCAACGTCCTGACTTTC	CASSLDGLAGGSGANVLTF
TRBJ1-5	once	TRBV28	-	TGTGCCAGCATTCGGGGGGGGAAAAGCAATCAGCCCCAGCATTTT	CASIRGGKSNQPQHF
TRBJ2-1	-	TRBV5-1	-	TGCGCCAGCAGAAGGCCTCCATCAGCGGAGAGCTCCTACAATGAGCAGTTCTTC	CASRRPPSAESSYNEQFF
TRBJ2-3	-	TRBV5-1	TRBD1	TGCGCCAGCAGCCGGGACAGGCAGGAAGATACGCAGTATTTT	CASSRDRQEDTQYF
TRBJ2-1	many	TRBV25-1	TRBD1	TGTGCCAGCAGTGGGGGGACAGGGGATGCCGATGAGCAGTTCTTC	CASSGGTGDADEQFF
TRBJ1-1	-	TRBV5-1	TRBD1	TGCGCCAGCAACGCGCGGCAGGGGGGAACTGAAGCTTTCTTT	CASNARQGGTEAFF
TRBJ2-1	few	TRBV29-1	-	TGCAGCGTTGAAGATATCGCGGGGAGCTCCTACAATGAGCAGTTCTTC	CSVEDIAGSSYNEQFF
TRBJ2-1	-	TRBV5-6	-	TGTGCCAGCAGCTTGGCCGGAGGGTCGCCCTACAATGAGCAGTTCTTC	CASSLAGGSPYNEQFF
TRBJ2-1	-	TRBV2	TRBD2	TGTGCCAGCAGTGTTCCCAGCGGGGCCCGGAATGAGCAGTTCTTC	CASSVPSGARNEQFF
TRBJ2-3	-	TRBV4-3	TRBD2	TGCGCCAGCAGCCCCTTAGCGGGGGTAAGCACAGATACGCAGTATTTT	CASSPLAGVSTDTQYF
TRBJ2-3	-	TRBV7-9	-	TGTGCCAGCCAATCACTCGTCACAGATACGCAGTATTTT	CASQSLVTDTQYF
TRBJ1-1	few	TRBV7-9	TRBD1	TGTGCCAGTACAGGGGTTTCCTGGAGGAACACTGAAGCTTTCTTT	CASTGVSWRNTEAFF
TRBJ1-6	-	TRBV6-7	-	TGTGCCAGCAGTTACCTTCTAGGGTGGGGGCCCCACTTT	CASSYLLGWGPHF
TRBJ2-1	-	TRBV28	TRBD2	TGTGCCAGCATTGGTTCGGGAGGGCCTCGGTACAATGAGCAGTTCTTC	CASIGSGGPRYNEQFF
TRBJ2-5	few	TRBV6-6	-	TGTGCCAGCAGCCCGGGGGATAACCGGGAGACCCAGTACTTC	CASSPGDNRETQYF